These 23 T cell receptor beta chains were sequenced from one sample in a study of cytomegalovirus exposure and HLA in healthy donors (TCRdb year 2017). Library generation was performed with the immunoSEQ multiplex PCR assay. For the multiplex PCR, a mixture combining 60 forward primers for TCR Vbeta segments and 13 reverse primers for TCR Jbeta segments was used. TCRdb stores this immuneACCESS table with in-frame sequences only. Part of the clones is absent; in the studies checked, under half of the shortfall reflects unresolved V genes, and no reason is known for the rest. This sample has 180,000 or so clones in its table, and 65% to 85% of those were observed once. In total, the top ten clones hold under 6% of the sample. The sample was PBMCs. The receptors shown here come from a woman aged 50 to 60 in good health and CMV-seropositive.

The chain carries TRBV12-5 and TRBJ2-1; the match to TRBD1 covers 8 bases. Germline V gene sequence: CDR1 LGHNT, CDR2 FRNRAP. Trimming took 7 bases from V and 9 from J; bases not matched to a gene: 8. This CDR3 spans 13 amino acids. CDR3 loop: CASATDRAVEQFF. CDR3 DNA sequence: TGTGCTAGTGCTACGGACAGGGCGGTTGAGCAGTTCTTC.

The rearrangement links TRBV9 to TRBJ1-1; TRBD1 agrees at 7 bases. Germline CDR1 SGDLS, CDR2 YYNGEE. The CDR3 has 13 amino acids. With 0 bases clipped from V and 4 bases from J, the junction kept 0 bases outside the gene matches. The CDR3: CASSVGDSTEAFF. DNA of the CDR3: TGTGCCAGCAGCGTAGGGGACAGCACTGAAGCTTTCTTT.

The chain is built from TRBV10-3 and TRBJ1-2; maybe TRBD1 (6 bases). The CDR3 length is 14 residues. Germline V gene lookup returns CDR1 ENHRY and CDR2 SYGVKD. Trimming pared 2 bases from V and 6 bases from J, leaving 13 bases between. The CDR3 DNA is TGTGCCATCAGTGAGAATACAGGGTTGCATGGCTACACCTTC. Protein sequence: CAISENTGLHGYTF.

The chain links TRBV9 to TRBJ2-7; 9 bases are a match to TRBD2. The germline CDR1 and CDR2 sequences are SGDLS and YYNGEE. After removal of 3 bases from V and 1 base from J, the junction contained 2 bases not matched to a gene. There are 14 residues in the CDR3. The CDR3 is CASSALAGSYEQYF. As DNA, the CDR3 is TGTGCCAGCAGCGCACTAGCGGGTTCCTACGAGCAGTACTTC.

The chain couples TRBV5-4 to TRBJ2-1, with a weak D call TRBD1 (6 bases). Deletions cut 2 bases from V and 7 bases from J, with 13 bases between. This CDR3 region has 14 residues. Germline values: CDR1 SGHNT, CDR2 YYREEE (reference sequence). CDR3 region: CASSFIHRENEQFF. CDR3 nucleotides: TGTGCCAGCAGCTTCATCCACAGGGAGAATGAGCAGTTCTTC.

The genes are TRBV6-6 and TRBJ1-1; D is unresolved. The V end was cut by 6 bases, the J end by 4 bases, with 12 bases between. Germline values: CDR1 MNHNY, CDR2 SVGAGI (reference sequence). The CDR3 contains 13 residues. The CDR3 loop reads CASSTFGVTEAFF. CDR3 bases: TGTGCCAGCAGCACGTTCGGGGTCACTGAAGCTTTCTTT.

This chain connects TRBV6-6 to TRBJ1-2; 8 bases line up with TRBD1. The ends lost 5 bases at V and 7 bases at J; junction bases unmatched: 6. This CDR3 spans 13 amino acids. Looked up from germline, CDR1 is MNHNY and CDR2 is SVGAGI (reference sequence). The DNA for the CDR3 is TGTGCCAGCAGTGGCCAGGGGGCGCGTGGCTACACCTTC. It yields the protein CASSGQGARGYTF.

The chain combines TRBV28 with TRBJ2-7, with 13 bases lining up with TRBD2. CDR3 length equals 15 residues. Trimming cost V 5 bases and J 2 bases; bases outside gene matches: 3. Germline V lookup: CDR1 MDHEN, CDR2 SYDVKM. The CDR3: CASSILAGGTYEQYF. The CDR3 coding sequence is TGTGCCAGCAGTATACTAGCGGGAGGGACCTACGAGCAGTACTTC.

In DNA form, the CDR3 reads TGCGCCAGCAGCCAAGGTCATATGGAGCGGGGGGGCACAGATACGCAGTATTTT. Protein product: CASSQGHMERGGTDTQYF. The chain employs TRBV4-3 and TRBJ2-3; 9 positions match TRBD2. The V gene's germline CDR1 is LGHNA and CDR2 YSLEER. V lost 1 base to trimming and J lost 1 base; unmatched junction nucleotides: 9. CDR3 size: 18 residues.

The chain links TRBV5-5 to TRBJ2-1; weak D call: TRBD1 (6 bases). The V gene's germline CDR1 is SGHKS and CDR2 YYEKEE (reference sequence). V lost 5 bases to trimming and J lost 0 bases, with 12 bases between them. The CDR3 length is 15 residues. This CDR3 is CASRPDSSSYNEQFF. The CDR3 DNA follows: TGTGCCAGCAGGCCGGACAGTAGCTCCTACAATGAGCAGTTCTTC.

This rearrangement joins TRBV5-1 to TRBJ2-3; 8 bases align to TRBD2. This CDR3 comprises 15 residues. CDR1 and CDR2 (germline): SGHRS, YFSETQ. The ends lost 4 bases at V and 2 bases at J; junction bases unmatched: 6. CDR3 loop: CASSISGVVTDTQYF. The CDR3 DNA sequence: TGCGCCAGCAGCATTAGCGGGGTGGTCACAGATACGCAGTATTTT.

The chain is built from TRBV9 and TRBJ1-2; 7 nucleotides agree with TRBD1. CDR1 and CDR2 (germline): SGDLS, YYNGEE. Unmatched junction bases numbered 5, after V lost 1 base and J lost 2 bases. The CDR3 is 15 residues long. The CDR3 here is CASSVRTGPNYGYTF. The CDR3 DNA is TGTGCCAGCAGCGTAAGGACAGGTCCGAACTATGGCTACACCTTC. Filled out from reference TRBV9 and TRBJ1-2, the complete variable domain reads DSGVTQTPKHLITATGQRVTLRCSPRSGDLSVYWYQQSLDQGLQFLIQYYNGEERAKGNILERFSAQQFPDLHSELNLSSLELGDSALYFCASSVRTGPNYGYTFGSGTRLTVV.

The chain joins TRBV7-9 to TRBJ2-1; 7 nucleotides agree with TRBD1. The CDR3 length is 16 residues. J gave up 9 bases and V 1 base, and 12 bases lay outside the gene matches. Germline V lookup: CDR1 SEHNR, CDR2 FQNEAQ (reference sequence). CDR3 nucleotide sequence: TGTGCCAGCAGCTTAGGAGAGACAGGGTTTTTGAGTGAGCAGTTCTTC. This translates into CASSLGETGFLSEQFF.

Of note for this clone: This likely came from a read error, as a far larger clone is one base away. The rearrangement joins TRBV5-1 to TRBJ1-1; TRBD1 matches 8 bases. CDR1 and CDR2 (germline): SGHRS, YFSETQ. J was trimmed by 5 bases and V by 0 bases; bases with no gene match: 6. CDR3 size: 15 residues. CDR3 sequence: CASSLAGQVGTEAFF. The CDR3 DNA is TGCGCCAGCAGCTTGGCGGGACAGGTCGGGACTGAAGCTTTCTTT.

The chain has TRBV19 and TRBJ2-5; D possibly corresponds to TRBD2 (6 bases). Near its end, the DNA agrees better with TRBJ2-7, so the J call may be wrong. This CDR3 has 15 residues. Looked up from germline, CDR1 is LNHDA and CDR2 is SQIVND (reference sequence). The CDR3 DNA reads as TGTGCCAGTAGTATTCTTGGGGGGAGCTCCTACGAGCAGTACTTC. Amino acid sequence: CASSILGGSSYEQYF.

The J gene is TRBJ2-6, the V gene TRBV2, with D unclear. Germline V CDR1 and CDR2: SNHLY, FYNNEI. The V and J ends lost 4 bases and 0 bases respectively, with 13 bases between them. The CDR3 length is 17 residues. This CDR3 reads CASSGQAAISGANVLTF. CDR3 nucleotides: TGTGCCAGCAGTGGGCAGGCAGCAATCTCTGGGGCCAACGTCCTGACTTTC.

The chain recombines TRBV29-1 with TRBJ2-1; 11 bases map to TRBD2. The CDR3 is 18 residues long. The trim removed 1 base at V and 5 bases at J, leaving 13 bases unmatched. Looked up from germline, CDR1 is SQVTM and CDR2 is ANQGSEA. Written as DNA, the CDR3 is TGCAGCGTTGAAGTAAGACTAGCGGGGCTGTCTTTCCACAATGAGCAGTTCTTC. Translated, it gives CSVEVRLAGLSFHNEQFF.

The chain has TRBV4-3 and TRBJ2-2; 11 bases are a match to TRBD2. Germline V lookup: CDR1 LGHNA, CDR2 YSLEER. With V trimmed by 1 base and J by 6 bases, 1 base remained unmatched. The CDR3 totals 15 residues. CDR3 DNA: TGCGCCAGCAGCCAAGGTAGCGGGAGGGCCGGGGAGCTGTTTTTT. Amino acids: CASSQGSGRAGELFF.

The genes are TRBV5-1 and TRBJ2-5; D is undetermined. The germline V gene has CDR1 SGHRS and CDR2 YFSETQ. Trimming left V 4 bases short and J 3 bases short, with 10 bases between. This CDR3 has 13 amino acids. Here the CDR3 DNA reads TGCGCCAGCAGCGCAGTACCGAAAGAGACCCAGTACTTC. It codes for CASSAVPKETQYF.

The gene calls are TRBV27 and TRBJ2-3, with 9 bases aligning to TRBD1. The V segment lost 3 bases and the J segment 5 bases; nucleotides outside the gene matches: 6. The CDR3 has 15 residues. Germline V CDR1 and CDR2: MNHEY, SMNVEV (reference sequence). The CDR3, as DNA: TGTGCCAGCAGTTTTTCGGGACAGGGATTAGATACGCAGTATTTT. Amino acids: CASSFSGQGLDTQYF.

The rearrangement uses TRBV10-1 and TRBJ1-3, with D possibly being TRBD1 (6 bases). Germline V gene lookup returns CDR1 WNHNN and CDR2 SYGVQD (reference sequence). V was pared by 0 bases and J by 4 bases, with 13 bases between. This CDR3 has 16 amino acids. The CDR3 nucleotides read TGCGCCAGCAGTGAGTCGCCCAGGGGTGAAGGAAACACCATATATTTT. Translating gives CASSESPRGEGNTIYF.

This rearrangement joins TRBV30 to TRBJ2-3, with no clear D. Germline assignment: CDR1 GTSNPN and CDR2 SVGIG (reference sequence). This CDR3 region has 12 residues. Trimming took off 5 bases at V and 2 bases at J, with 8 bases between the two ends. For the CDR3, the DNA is TGTGCCTGGGGCCCCTCCACAGATACGCAGTATTTT. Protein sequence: CAWGPSTDTQYF.

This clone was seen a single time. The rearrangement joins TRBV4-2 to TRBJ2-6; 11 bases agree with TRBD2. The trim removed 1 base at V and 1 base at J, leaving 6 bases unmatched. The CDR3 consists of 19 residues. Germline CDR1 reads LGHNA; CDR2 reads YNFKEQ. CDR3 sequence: CASSQVSSSGRSGANVLTF. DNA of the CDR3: TGTGCCAGCAGCCAAGTTTCTTCTAGCGGGAGGTCTGGGGCCAACGTCCTGACTTTC.